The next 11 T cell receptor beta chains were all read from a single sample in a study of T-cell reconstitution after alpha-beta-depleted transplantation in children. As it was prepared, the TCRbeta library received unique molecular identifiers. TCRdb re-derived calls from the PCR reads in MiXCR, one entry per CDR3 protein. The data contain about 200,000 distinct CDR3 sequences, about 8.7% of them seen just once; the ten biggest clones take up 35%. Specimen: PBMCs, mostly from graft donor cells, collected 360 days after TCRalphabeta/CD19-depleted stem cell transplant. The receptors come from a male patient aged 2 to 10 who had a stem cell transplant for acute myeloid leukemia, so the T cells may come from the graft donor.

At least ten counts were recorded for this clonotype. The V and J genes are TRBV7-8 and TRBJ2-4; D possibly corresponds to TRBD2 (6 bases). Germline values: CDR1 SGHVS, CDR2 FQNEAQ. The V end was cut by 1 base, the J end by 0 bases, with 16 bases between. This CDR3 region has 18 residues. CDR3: CASSLEGQWGVAKNIQYF. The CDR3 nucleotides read TGTGCCAGCAGCTTAGAGGGCCAGTGGGGGGTAGCCAAAAACATTCAGTACTTC.

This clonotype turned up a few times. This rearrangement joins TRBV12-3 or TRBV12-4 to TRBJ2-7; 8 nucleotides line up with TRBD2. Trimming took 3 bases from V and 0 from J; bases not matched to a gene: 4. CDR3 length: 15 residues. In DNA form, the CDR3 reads TGTGCCAGCAGTTTCGGCGGGAGGCGCTCCTACGAGCAGTACTTC. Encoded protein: CASSFGGRRSYEQYF.

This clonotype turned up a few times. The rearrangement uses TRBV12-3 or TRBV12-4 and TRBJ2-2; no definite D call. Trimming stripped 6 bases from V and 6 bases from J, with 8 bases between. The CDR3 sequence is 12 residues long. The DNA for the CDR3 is TGTGCCAGCAGAAAGTTGGCCGGGGAGCTGTTTTTT. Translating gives CASRKLAGELFF.

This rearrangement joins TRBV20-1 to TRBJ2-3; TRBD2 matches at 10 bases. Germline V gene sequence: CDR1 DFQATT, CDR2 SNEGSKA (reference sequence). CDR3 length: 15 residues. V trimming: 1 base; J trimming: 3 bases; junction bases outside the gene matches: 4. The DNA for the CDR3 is TGCAGTGCTAGAGCCAGCGGGGGGGCTACAGATACGCAGTATTTT. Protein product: CSARASGGATDTQYF.

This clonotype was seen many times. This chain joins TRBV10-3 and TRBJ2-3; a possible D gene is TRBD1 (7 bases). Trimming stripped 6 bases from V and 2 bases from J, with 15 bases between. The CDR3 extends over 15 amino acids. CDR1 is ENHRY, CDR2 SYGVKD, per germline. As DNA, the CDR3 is TGTGCCATCAGCGCCCAGGGGGGACACACAGATACGCAGTATTTT. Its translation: CAISAQGGHTDTQYF.

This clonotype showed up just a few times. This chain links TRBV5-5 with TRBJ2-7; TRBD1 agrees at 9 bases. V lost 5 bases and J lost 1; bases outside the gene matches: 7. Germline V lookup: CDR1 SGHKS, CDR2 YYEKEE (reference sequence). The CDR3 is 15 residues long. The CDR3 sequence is CASRYGQGSSYEQYF. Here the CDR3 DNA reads TGTGCCAGCAGATACGGACAGGGGAGTTCCTACGAGCAGTACTTC.

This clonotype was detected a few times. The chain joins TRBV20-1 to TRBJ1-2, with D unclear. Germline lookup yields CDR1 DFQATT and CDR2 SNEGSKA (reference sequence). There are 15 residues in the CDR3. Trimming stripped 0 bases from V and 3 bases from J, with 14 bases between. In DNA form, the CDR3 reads TGCAGTGCTAGAGATCTGGGAACCCGTCACTATGGCTACACCTTC. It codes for CSARDLGTRHYGYTF.

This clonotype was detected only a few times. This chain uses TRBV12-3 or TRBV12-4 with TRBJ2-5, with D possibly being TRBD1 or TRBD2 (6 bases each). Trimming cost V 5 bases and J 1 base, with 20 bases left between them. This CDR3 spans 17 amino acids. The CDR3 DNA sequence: TGTGCCAGCAGTGGCGATATTCGGGGGACAATCCAAGAGACCCAGTACTTC. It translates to CASSGDIRGTIQETQYF.

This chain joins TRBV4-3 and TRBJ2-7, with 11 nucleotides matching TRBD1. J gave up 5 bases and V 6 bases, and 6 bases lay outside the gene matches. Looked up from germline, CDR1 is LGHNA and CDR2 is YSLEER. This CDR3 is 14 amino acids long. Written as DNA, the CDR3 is TGCGCCAGCAGTTACGGACAGGGGGCCAACGAGCAGTACTTC. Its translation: CASSYGQGANEQYF.

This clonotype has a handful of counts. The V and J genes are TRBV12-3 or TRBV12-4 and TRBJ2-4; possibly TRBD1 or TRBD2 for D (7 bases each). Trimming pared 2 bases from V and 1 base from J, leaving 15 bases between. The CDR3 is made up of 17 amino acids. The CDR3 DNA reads TGTGCCAGCAGTTTATTGGGGAGGGGGCCGGCCAAAAACATTCAGTACTTC. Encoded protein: CASSLLGRGPAKNIQYF.

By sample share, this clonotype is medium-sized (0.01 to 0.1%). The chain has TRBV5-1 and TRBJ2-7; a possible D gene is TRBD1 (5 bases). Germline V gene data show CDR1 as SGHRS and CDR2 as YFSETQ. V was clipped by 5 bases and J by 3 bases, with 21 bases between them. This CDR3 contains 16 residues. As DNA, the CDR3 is TGCGCCAGCAGGCTAACCCGCTCTACAGGTTTCTACGAGCAGTACGTC. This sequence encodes CASRLTRSTGFYEQYV.